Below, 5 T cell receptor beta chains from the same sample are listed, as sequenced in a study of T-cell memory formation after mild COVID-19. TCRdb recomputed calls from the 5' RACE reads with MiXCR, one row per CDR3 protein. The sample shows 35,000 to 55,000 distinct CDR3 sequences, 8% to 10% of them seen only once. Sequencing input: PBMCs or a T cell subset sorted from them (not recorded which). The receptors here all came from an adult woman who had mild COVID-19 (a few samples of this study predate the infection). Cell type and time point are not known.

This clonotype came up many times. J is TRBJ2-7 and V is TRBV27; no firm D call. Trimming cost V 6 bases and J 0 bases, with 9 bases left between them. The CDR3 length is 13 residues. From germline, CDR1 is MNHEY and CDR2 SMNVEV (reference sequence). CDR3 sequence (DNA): TGTGCCAGCAGAATGTTGAACTCCTACGAGCAGTACTTC. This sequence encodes CASRMLNSYEQYF.

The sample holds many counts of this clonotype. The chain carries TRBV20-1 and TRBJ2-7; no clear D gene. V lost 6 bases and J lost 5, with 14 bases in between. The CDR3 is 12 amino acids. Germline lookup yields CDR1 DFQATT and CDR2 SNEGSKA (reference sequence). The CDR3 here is CSAIPRPNEQYF. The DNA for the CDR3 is TGCAGTGCCATCCCCAGGCCCAACGAGCAGTACTTC.

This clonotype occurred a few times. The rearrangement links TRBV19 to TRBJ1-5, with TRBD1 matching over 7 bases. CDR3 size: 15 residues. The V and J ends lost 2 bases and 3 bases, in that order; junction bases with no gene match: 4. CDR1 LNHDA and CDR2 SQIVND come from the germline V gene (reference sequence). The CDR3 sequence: CASSISDRDNQPQHF. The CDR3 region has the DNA TGTGCCAGTAGTATAAGTGACAGGGACAATCAGCCCCAGCATTTT.

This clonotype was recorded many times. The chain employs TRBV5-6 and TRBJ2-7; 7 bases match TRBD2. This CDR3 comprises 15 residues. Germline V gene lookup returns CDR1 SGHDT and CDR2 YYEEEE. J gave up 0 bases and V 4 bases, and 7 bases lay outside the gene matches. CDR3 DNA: TGTGCCAGCAGCGTAAGCGGGATCGGCTCCTACGAGCAGTACTTC. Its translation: CASSVSGIGSYEQYF.

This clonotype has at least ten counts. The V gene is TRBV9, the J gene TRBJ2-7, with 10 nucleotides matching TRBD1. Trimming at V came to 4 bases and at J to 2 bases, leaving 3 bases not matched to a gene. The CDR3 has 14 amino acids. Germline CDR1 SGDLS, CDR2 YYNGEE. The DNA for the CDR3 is TGTGCCAGCAGCATCGGGACAGGGGCCTACGAGCAGTACTTC. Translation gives CASSIGTGAYEQYF.